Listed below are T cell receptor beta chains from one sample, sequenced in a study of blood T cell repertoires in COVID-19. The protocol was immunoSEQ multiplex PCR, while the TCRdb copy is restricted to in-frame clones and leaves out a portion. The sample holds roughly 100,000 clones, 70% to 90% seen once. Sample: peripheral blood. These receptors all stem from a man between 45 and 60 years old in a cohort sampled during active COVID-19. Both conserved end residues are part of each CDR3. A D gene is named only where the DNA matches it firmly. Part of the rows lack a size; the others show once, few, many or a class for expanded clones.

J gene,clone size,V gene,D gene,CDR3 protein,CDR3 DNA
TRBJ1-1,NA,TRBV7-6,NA,CASSPTQALNTEAFF,TGTGCCAGCAGCCCCACGCAGGCCCTGAACACTGAAGCTTTCTTT
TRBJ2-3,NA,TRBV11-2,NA,CASSLQGISTDTQYF,TGTGCCAGCAGCTTACAGGGAATTAGCACAGATACGCAGTATTTT
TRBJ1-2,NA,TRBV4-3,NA,CASSQAHRAEGYTF,TGCGCCAGCAGCCAAGCCCACAGGGCGGAGGGCTACACCTTC
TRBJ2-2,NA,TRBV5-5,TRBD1,CASSLSGGGTGELFF,TGTGCCAGCAGCTTGTCAGGGGGCGGCACCGGGGAGCTGTTTTTT
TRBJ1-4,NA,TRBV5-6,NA,CASSLDRSSELFF,TGTGCCAGCAGCTTGGACCGTAGTTCGGAACTGTTTTTT
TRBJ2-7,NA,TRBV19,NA,CASSEGYEQYF,TGTGCCAGTAGCGAGGGTTACGAGCAGTACTTC
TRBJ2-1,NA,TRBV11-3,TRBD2,CASSLGGGALFYYNEQFF,TGTGCCAGCAGCTTGGGCGGGGGGGCTCTTTTCTACTACAATGAGCAGTTCTTC
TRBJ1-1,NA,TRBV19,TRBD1,CASSIKGAGSTEAFF,TGTGCCAGTAGTATTAAGGGGGCTGGGTCGACTGAAGCTTTCTTT
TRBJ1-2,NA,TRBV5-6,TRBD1,CASSTQGAPQGYTF,TGTGCCAGCAGCACGCAGGGGGCGCCTCAAGGCTACACCTTC
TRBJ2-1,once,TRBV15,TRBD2,CATSRVPGGARDEQFF,TGTGCCACCAGCAGAGTGCCCGGGGGGGCAAGGGATGAGCAGTTCTTC
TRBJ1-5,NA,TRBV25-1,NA,CASSEFRGSNQPQHF,TGTGCCAGCAGTGAATTTAGGGGCTCGAATCAGCCCCAGCATTTT
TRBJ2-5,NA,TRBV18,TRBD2,CASSRNAGEQETQYF,TGTGCCAGCTCACGTAACGCGGGGGAGCAAGAGACCCAGTACTTC
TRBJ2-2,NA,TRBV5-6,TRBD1,CASSRTGGIGELFF,TGTGCCAGCAGCCGGACAGGGGGCATCGGGGAGCTGTTTTTT
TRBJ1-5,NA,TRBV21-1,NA,CASRASRRANFSNQPQHF,TGTGCCAGCAGAGCCTCCCGCCGAGCTAACTTTAGCAATCAGCCCCAGCATTTT
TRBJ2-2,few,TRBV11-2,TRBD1,CASSPDRVRELFF,TGTGCCAGCAGCCCCGACAGGGTGAGGGAGCTGTTTTTT
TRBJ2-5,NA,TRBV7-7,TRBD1,CASSRTGGETQYF,TGTGCCAGCAGCCGGACAGGGGGAGAGACCCAGTACTTC
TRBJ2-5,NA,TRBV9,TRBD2,CASSVVPGGGETQYF,TGTGCCAGCAGCGTAGTACCCGGGGGGGGTGAGACCCAGTACTTC
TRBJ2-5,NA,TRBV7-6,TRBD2,CASSLTSGGARETQYF,TGTGCCAGCAGCCTAACTAGCGGGGGGGCCAGAGAGACCCAGTACTTC
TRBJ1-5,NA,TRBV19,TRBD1,CASSTGQGVNQPQHF,TGTGCCAGTAGTACGGGACAGGGAGTAAATCAGCCCCAGCATTTT
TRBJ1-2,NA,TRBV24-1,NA,CATSEAGTNYGYTF,TGTGCCACCAGTGAAGCCGGGACAAACTATGGCTACACCTTC
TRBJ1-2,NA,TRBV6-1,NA,CASSEGRLTYGYTF,TGTGCCAGCAGTGAAGGCAGGTTGACCTATGGCTACACCTTC
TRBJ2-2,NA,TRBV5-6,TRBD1,CASSLRDRGFRGGELFF,TGTGCCAGCAGCTTGAGGGACAGGGGATTCCGTGGCGGGGAGCTGTTTTTT
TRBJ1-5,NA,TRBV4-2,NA,CASSHPGVPQPQHF,TGTGCCAGCAGCCATCCAGGGGTCCCTCAGCCCCAGCATTTT
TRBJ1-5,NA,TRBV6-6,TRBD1,CATHGQDFYQPQHF,TGTGCCACCCACGGACAGGATTTTTATCAGCCCCAGCATTTT
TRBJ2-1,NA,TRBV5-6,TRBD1,CASSLEGQGWGNEQFF,TGTGCCAGCAGCTTGGAGGGACAGGGTTGGGGGAATGAGCAGTTCTTC
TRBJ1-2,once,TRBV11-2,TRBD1,CASTLGVGTGLNSYGYTF,TGTGCCAGCACCCTAGGGGTCGGGACAGGGTTAAATAGCTATGGCTACACCTTC
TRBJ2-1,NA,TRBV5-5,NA,CASSSLEGGSYNEQFF,TGTGCCAGCAGCTCCCTTGAAGGGGGAAGTTACAATGAGCAGTTCTTC
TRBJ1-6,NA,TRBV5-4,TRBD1,CASSSTGELSYNSPLHF,TGTGCCAGCAGCTCGACAGGGGAGCTTTCCTATAATTCACCCCTCCACTTT
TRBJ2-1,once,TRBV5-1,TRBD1,CASSEPTGFNEQFF,TGCGCCAGCAGCGAGCCGACAGGGTTCAATGAGCAGTTCTTC
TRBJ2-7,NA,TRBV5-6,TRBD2,CASSLPLGGMVEQYF,TGTGCCAGCAGCTTGCCCCTCGGGGGGATGGTCGAGCAGTACTTC
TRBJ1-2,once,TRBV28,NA,CASSSDSIYGYTF,TGTGCCAGCAGTTCGGACAGTATCTATGGCTACACCTTC
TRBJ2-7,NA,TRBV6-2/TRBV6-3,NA,CASTPSEHYEQYF,TGTGCCAGCACCCCTTCCGAGCATTACGAGCAGTACTTC
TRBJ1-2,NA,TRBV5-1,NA,CASSLQGGGNDYTF,TGCGCCAGCAGCTTGCAGGGCGGGGGAAATGACTACACCTTC
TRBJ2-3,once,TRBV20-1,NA,CSAEAADTQYF,TGCAGTGCCGAAGCGGCAGATACGCAGTATTTT
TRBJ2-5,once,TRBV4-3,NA,CASSQTPDIGETQYF,TGCGCCAGCAGCCAAACCCCGGACATTGGAGAGACCCAGTACTTC
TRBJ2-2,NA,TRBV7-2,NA,CASSLNRGNTGELFF,TGTGCCAGCAGCTTGAACCGGGGGAACACCGGGGAGCTGTTTTTT
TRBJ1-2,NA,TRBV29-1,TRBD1,CSVDETGGSDYGYTF,TGCAGCGTTGATGAGACAGGGGGATCGGACTATGGCTACACCTTC
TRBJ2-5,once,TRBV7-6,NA,CASSLGHRGGETQYF,TGTGCCAGCAGCTTAGGGCACAGAGGAGGAGAGACCCAGTACTTC
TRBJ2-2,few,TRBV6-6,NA,CASQISRVVSELFF,TGTGCCAGCCAGATTTCTCGTGTGGTATCGGAGCTGTTTTTT
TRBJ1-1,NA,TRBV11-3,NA,CASSLFVQGTEAFF,TGTGCCAGCAGCTTATTCGTGCAGGGCACTGAAGCTTTCTTT
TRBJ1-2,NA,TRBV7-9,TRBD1,CASSPRDRGDHNYGYTF,TGTGCCAGCAGCCCCCGGGACAGGGGCGACCATAACTATGGCTACACCTTC
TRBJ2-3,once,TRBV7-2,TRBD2,CASSWGRAGASTDTQYF,TGTGCCAGCAGCTGGGGGAGAGCGGGGGCCAGCACAGATACGCAGTATTTT